The rows below give T cell receptor beta chains drawn from one sample of a study of T-cell memory formation after mild COVID-19. TCRdb independently ran MiXCR on the 5' RACE reads; one entry per CDR3 protein. The sample gives about 610,000 distinct CDR3 sequences, 15% to 20% of which show up once; just over 8% is in the top ten. The material sequenced was PBMCs or a T cell subset sorted from them (not recorded which). The source of these receptors is an adult woman who had mild COVID-19 (a few samples of this study predate the infection). Cell type and time point are not known. Each CDR3 is given with its conserved first and last residue. The D gene is left open where the match is weak. Size values are once, few and many counts, or a class for expanded clones, and some rows have none.

size,V,D,J,CDR3,DNA
many,TRBV12-3/TRBV12-4,-,TRBJ1-2,CASSFGQNYGYTF,TGTGCCAGCAGTTTCGGACAGAACTATGGCTACACCTTC
many,TRBV23-1,-,TRBJ1-5,CASTPSAGVQPQHF,TGCGCCAGCACCCCCTCCGCTGGGGTTCAGCCCCAGCATTTT
few,TRBV3-1,-,TRBJ1-6,CASSQDSGTTTPLHF,TGTGCCAGCAGCCAAGATTCCGGGACCACGACACCCCTCCACTTT
-,TRBV5-1,-,TRBJ1-1,CASSETGGISTEAFF,TGCGCCAGCAGTGAGACCGGCGGAATTTCCACTGAAGCTTTCTTT
few,TRBV6-2/TRBV6-3,-,TRBJ2-7,CASSSSRPNSYEQYF,TGTGCCAGCAGTTCAAGTAGACCTAACTCCTACGAGCAGTACTTC
few,TRBV30,-,TRBJ1-1,CAWSVIILGGSNTEAFF,TGTGCCTGGAGTGTAATTATACTCGGGGGCTCGAACACTGAAGCTTTCTTT
few,TRBV29-1,-,TRBJ1-5,CSVAQGYSNQPQHF,TGCAGCGTCGCACAGGGTTATAGCAATCAGCCCCAGCATTTT
few,TRBV29-1,TRBD2,TRBJ2-1,CSVEGASGRVNEQFF,TGCAGCGTTGAAGGGGCTAGCGGGAGGGTTAATGAGCAGTTCTTC
-,TRBV9,-,TRBJ1-1,CASSAGNEAFF,TGTGCCAGCAGCGCAGGAAATGAAGCTTTCTTT
many,TRBV30,TRBD1,TRBJ1-6,CACTGTGGSYNSPLHF,TGTGCCTGCACGGGGACAGGGGGCTCCTATAATTCACCCCTCCACTTT
few,TRBV5-1,-,TRBJ2-5,CASTRQGLGETQYF,TGCGCCAGTACACGACAGGGACTCGGAGAGACCCAGTACTTC
few,TRBV13,TRBD1,TRBJ1-2,CASSSPGQNYGYTF,TGTGCCAGCAGCTCACCGGGACAGAACTATGGCTACACCTTC
few,TRBV5-1,TRBD1,TRBJ2-4,CASSSSGTENIQYF,TGCGCCAGCAGCTCGTCAGGGACAGAAAACATTCAGTACTTC
few,TRBV6-2/TRBV6-3,-,TRBJ2-3,CASVLDHTDTQYF,TGTGCCAGCGTCTTGGACCACACAGATACGCAGTATTTT
-,TRBV6-6,-,TRBJ2-3,CASSYRQGSGTDTQYF,TGTGCCAGCAGTTACCGCCAGGGTTCGGGCACAGATACGCAGTATTTT
-,TRBV24-1,TRBD1,TRBJ2-1,CATSDFNRGSADEQFF,TGTGCCACCAGTGATTTTAACAGGGGGTCAGCGGATGAGCAGTTCTTC
-,TRBV7-9,TRBD1,TRBJ1-2,CASSSPSGTGGDGYTF,TGTGCCAGCAGCTCCCCTTCCGGGACAGGGGGCGATGGCTACACCTTC
-,TRBV24-1,-,TRBJ2-3,CATSWDYTQYF,TGTGCCACCAGTTGGGATTATACGCAGTATTTT
few,TRBV3-1,-,TRBJ2-1,CASSQFDEQFF,TGTGCCAGCAGCCAATTCGATGAGCAGTTCTTC
-,TRBV7-2,-,TRBJ2-7,CASSLAAVNYEQYF,TGTGCCAGCAGCTTAGCGGCGGTTAACTACGAGCAGTACTTC
few,TRBV14,-,TRBJ2-3,CASSQDPGRALEGDTQYF,TGTGCCAGCAGCCAAGACCCGGGACGCGCGCTGGAGGGGGATACGCAGTATTTT
-,TRBV7-2,-,TRBJ1-3,CATRGTAGNTIYF,TGTGCCACCAGAGGGACGGCCGGAAACACCATATATTTT
few,TRBV4-1,-,TRBJ2-2,CASSPNGGELFF,TGCGCCAGCAGCCCCAACGGCGGGGAGCTGTTTTTT
few,TRBV5-8,-,TRBJ1-2,CASSLEWGELGYTF,TGTGCCAGCAGCTTGGAATGGGGGGAGTTGGGCTACACCTTC
many,TRBV5-1,TRBD1,TRBJ2-7,CASSSGQGTYEQYF,TGTGCCAGCAGCTCGGGACAGGGTACCTACGAGCAGTACTTC
few,TRBV5-5,TRBD2,TRBJ2-1,CASTHGASGGNEQFF,TGTGCCAGCACCCATGGGGCTAGCGGCGGGAATGAGCAGTTCTTC
few,TRBV20-1,TRBD1,TRBJ1-4,CSAREPPGQPNEKLFF,TGCAGTGCTAGAGAACCTCCGGGACAGCCAAATGAAAAACTGTTTTTT
-,TRBV7-9,TRBD1,TRBJ1-4,CASSSSTGSLYF,TGTGCCAGCAGCTCATCGACAGGGTCTCTATATTTT
-,TRBV3-1,TRBD1,TRBJ1-2,CASSLGQGRGYTF,TGTGCCAGCAGCCTCGGACAGGGTCGTGGCTACACCTTC
few,TRBV12-3/TRBV12-4,TRBD2,TRBJ2-7,CASGRGSRAYEQYF,TGTGCCAGCGGGCGCGGGAGTAGAGCCTACGAGCAGTACTTC
-,TRBV18,-,TRBJ2-1,CASSPYGGTYNEQFF,TGTGCCAGCTCACCATATGGAGGGACCTACAATGAGCAGTTCTTC
-,TRBV4-2,TRBD1,TRBJ2-6,CASSQSQGAGANVLTF,TGTGCCAGCAGCCAGTCTCAGGGGGCTGGGGCCAACGTCCTGACTTTC
-,TRBV5-5,-,TRBJ1-5,CASSLLQGSNQPQHF,TGTGCCAGCAGCTTGTTGCAGGGGAGCAATCAGCCCCAGCATTTT
few,TRBV13,TRBD1,TRBJ2-7,CASSTWDRGSYEQYF,TGTGCCAGCAGCACATGGGACAGGGGGTCCTACGAGCAGTACTTC
-,TRBV5-1,TRBD2,TRBJ2-7,CASSSATSGRAKSYEQYF,TGCGCCAGCAGCTCGGCTACTAGCGGGAGGGCCAAGTCCTACGAGCAGTACTTC
-,TRBV7-9,-,TRBJ2-7,CASSNVGPGYEQYF,TGTGCCAGCAGCAACGTTGGGCCGGGCTACGAGCAGTACTTC
few,TRBV5-6,-,TRBJ2-7,CASSPSYRVHVYEQYF,TGTGCCAGCAGCCCGAGCTACAGGGTTCATGTGTACGAGCAGTACTTC
-,TRBV24-1,TRBD1,TRBJ2-3,CATGTEHSTDTQYF,TGTGCCACCGGGACAGAGCATAGCACAGATACGCAGTATTTT
few,TRBV7-8,-,TRBJ2-3,CASSLIRQSTDTQYF,TGTGCCAGCAGCTTAATACGGCAGAGCACAGATACGCAGTATTTT
many,TRBV5-6,-,TRBJ1-1,CASSLGVVNTEAFF,TGTGCCAGCAGCTTGGGGGTCGTGAACACTGAAGCTTTCTTT
-,TRBV7-9,TRBD2,TRBJ2-1,CASSLVGLAGGFSNEQFF,TGTGCCAGCAGCTTAGTCGGTCTAGCGGGAGGGTTTAGCAATGAGCAGTTCTTC
-,TRBV6-2/TRBV6-3,-,TRBJ1-1,CASSLTLGTSRTTFF,TGTGCCAGCAGTTTGACCCTTGGGACCTCTCGGACGACTTTCTTT
-,TRBV27,TRBD2,TRBJ2-1,CASQGRPSGSSYNEQFF,TGTGCCAGCCAAGGTCGGCCTAGCGGGAGTTCTTACAATGAGCAGTTCTTC
-,TRBV7-9,-,TRBJ1-2,CASSLLEGYGYTF,TGTGCCAGCAGTCTTTTGGAGGGCTATGGCTACACCTTC